These 30 T cell receptor beta chains were sequenced from one sample in a study of regulatory T cells in long-lasting Graves disease. The sample's time point: newly diagnosed GD, antithyroid drugs for less than 3 months. Extracted RNA from PBMCs served as the source of the TCR library. Both iRepertoire HTBI primers and Arm-PCR of CDR3 regions were used to build the TCR beta libraries. TCRdb re-called the multiplex PCR reads with MiXCR, one entry per CDR3 protein. The sample lists 520,000 or so distinct CDR3 sequences; around 12% were seen once. The same data also went into a second study, on T cells in Graves' hyperthyroidism and ophthalmopathy.

Material: peripheral blood mononuclear cells (PBMCs), obtained at new diagnosis, from a patient treated with antithyroid drugs. These receptors came from a woman between 25 and 40 years old with Graves disease.

The CDR3 spells CASSDQGIEQFF. In DNA, the CDR3 is TGTGCCAGCAGTGACCAGGGGATTGAGCAGTTCTTC. The rearrangement joins TRBV25-1 to TRBJ2-1; possibly TRBD1 for D (6 bases). Trimming shortened V by 3 bases and J by 9 bases, and 9 bases separated the two germline ends. Per germline, CDR1 MGHDK and CDR2 SYGVNS. CDR3 size: 12 residues.

V usage is TRBV9 and J usage is TRBJ1-2; the D gene is possibly TRBD1 (6 bases). The V gene lost 3 bases and the J gene lost 4 bases, with 19 bases spanning the gap. CDR1 is SGDLS and CDR2 is YYNGEE in the germline V gene. This CDR3 has 16 residues. The CDR3 nucleotides read TGTGCCAGCAGCGGTGGGGGCGGGGACCGAACCTATGGCTACACCTTC. Amino acid sequence: CASSGGGGDRTYGYTF. Supplemented by reference TRBV9 and TRBJ1-2, the full variable domain reads DSGVTQTPKHLITATGQRVTLRCSPRSGDLSVYWYQQSLDQGLQFLIQYYNGEERAKGNILERFSAQQFPDLHSELNLSSLELGDSALYFCASSGGGGDRTYGYTFGSGTRLTVV.

This clonotype was detected ten times or more. The rearrangement links TRBV19 to TRBJ1-4, with D uncertain. Germline CDR1 is LNHDA and CDR2 is SQIVND (reference sequence). The CDR3 extends over 15 amino acids. V lost 4 bases to trimming and J lost 0 bases, with 9 bases between them. This chain's CDR3 is CASSRKHTTNEKLFF. The CDR3 DNA is TGTGCCAGTAGTAGAAAGCATACAACTAATGAAAAACTGTTTTTT.

The chain couples TRBV6-1 to TRBJ1-2; 7 nucleotides agree with TRBD1. Trimming at V came to 10 bases and at J to 8 bases, leaving 13 bases not matched to a gene. CDR1 and CDR2 from the germline V gene are MNHNS and SASEGT. The CDR3 spans 13 residues. DNA for the CDR3: TGTGCCACCGGAGGAGAGGGGGCCAACGGCTACACCTTC. It yields the protein CATGGEGANGYTF.

This clonotype appeared a few times. The genes are TRBV19 and TRBJ2-1, with D possibly TRBD2 on 5 matching bases. Germline CDR1 LNHDA, CDR2 SQIVND (reference sequence). With 2 bases removed from V and 3 bases from J, the gap between germline ends came to 8 bases. This CDR3 has 14 amino acids. CDR3 amino acids: CASSIKAGYNEQFF. CDR3 coding DNA: TGTGCCAGTAGTATAAAGGCGGGCTACAATGAGCAGTTCTTC.

This clonotype was detected many times. The V call is TRBV7-9, the J call TRBJ1-2; TRBD1 agrees at 12 bases. Per germline, CDR1 SEHNR and CDR2 FQNEAQ (reference sequence). Losses at the gene ends were 8 bases for V and 7 bases for J; bases not matched to a gene: 14. The CDR3 has 16 amino acids. As DNA, the CDR3 is TGTGCCAGCGTTGTACCCCCCGGGACAGGGGGCGGTGGCTACACCTTC. Its translation: CASVVPPGTGGGGYTF.

This clonotype was counted ten times or more. The chain is built from TRBV30 and TRBJ2-7; no reliable D call. The V end was cut by 3 bases, the J end by 5 bases, with 14 bases between. Germline lookup yields CDR1 GTSNPN and CDR2 SVGIG (reference sequence). The CDR3 spans 13 residues. The CDR3 nucleotides read TGTGCCTGGAGACTCAGTTCCCGTCACGAGCAGTACTTC. The encoded protein is CAWRLSSRHEQYF.

This chain connects TRBV4-1 to TRBJ2-7; 10 nucleotides match TRBD1. The J segment lost 7 bases and the V segment lost 5 bases, leaving 11 bases of the junction unmatched. The CDR3 contains 15 residues. Germline lookup yields CDR1 MGHRA and CDR2 YSYEKL. The CDR3, as DNA: TGCGCCAGCAGCACCCAGACAGGGGGCTCGGGGGAGCAGTACTTC. It is translated as CASSTQTGGSGEQYF.

The chain employs TRBV28 and TRBJ1-5; D is perhaps TRBD1 (5 bases). Germline CDR1 reads MDHEN; CDR2 reads SYDVKM. V lost 10 bases and J lost 0, with 16 bases in between. The CDR3 loop spans 15 amino acids. The CDR3 sequence: CATSRDGISNQPQHF. The CDR3 DNA reads as TGTGCCACATCCCGGGACGGAATTAGCAATCAGCCCCAGCATTTT.

Details on this clonotype: A much larger clone lies one base from this, so it may be a read error. The chain uses TRBV20-1 and TRBJ2-7; D may be TRBD2 (5 bases). The V gene's germline CDR1 is DFQATT and CDR2 SNEGSKA (reference sequence). The CDR3 contains 13 residues. The CDR3 spells CSARWRVPYDQYF. CDR3 nucleotide sequence: TGCAGTGCTAGATGGCGGGTCCCCTACGATCAGTACTTC.

This clonotype was detected ten times or more. A much larger clone is a single base away; this may be a read error. The chain links TRBV11-3 to TRBJ1-1; D remains ambiguous. This CDR3 region has 13 residues. V dropped 2 bases and J dropped 0 bases, with 4 bases sitting between them. Germline assignment: CDR1 SGHNT and CDR2 YENEEA. DNA for the CDR3: TGTGCCAGCAGCTTATTTGTGAACACTGAAGCTTTCTTT. The encoded protein is CASSLFVNTEAFF. Using reference TRBV11-3 and TRBJ1-1 for the parts outside the CDR3, the full variable domain is EAGVVQSPRYKIIEKKQPVAFWCNPISGHNTLYWYLQNLGQGPELLIRYENEEAVDDSQLPKDRFSAERLKGVDSTLKIQPAELGDSAVYLCASSLFVNTEAFFGQGTRLTVV.

This clonotype was counted ten times or more. CDR3 nucleotides: TGTGCCAGCTCACCACCGCTCGATACGCAGTATTTT. Its protein is CASSPPLDTQYF. The chain is built from TRBV18 and TRBJ2-3, with D hard to call. Per the germline V gene, CDR1 is KGHSH and CDR2 is LQKENI. V gave up 0 bases and J gave up 6 bases, with 4 bases separating them. This CDR3 has 12 residues.

This clonotype was found a few times. Being one base from a much bigger clone, this may be a read error. This chain uses TRBV12-3 or TRBV12-4 with TRBJ2-1; D call uncertain. This CDR3 region has 15 residues. The CDR3: CASSRTLSSHNEQFF. In DNA, the CDR3 is TGTGCCAGCAGTCGCACCCTCAGCTCCCACAATGAGCAGTTCTTC.

There are a few counts of this clonotype. The chain has TRBV20-1 and TRBJ2-4; D remains ambiguous. The CDR3 spans 12 residues. Germline-derived CDR1 and CDR2 are DFQATT and SNEGSKA (reference sequence). The CDR3 spells CGQQWAKNIQYF. Written as DNA, the CDR3 is TGCGGCCAACAGTGGGCCAAAAACATTCAGTACTTC.

The chain joins TRBV7-6 to TRBJ1-1; D not certain. The CDR3 runs 14 residues. Germline CDR1 is SGHVS and CDR2 is FNYEAQ. V was trimmed by 5 bases and J by 2 bases, leaving 12 bases between them. DNA of the CDR3: TGTGCCAGCAGCCGAGGCCGAGGAAACACTGAAGCTTTCTTT. This gives the protein CASSRGRGNTEAFF.

There are a few counts of this clonotype. The chain joins TRBV20-1 to TRBJ1-3; no firm D call. The CDR3 loop spans 12 amino acids. Germline loops: CDR1 DFQATT, CDR2 SNEGSKA (reference sequence). V lost 6 bases to trimming and J lost 4 bases, with 10 bases between them. The CDR3 DNA reads TGCAGTGCAATTCTACAGGGAAACACCATATATTTT. As protein: CSAILQGNTIYF.

This clonotype has just a few counts. This may stem from a read error, because a much larger clone lies one nucleotide away. The chain joins TRBV6-1 to TRBJ2-2; 12 bases map to TRBD2. The germline CDR1 and CDR2 sequences are MNHNS and SASEGT. This CDR3 contains 17 residues. CDR3: CASSDLAGGLYTGEPFF. CDR3 DNA sequence: TGTGCCAGCAGTGATCTAGCGGGAGGGCTGTACACCGGGGAGCCGTTTTTT.

This clonotype was detected only a few times. This sequence joins TRBV7-9 and TRBJ2-6; D is undetermined. Trimming took 5 bases from V and 2 from J, leaving 10 bases between them. The CDR3 runs to 15 residues. From germline, CDR1 is SEHNR and CDR2 FQNEAQ (reference sequence). Here the CDR3 DNA reads TGTGCCAGCAGCACAAACCCGCCTGGGGCCAACGTCCTGACTTTC. Translated, it gives CASSTNPPGANVLTF.

This rearrangement joins TRBV27 to TRBJ2-7; 11 bases match TRBD2. This CDR3 is built from 15 residues. Germline values: CDR1 MNHEY, CDR2 SMNVEV (reference sequence). Trimming took 5 bases from V and 0 from J; bases not matched to a gene: 3. The CDR3 nucleotides read TGTGCCAGCAGTAAGACTAGCGGGGCCTCCTACGAGCAGTACTTC. Protein product: CASSKTSGASYEQYF.

This chain joins TRBV6-1 and TRBJ2-7; tentative D call: TRBD1 (6 bases). The CDR3 spans 16 residues. The germline V gene encodes CDR1 MNHNS and CDR2 SASEGT. Trimming shortened V by 5 bases and J by 4 bases, and 21 bases separated the two germline ends. CDR3 protein: CASSPLPGHRIYEQYF. DNA for the CDR3: TGTGCCAGCAGTCCTCTCCCGGGACATCGGATATACGAGCAGTACTTC.

A few counts support this clonotype. The chain combines TRBV5-4 with TRBJ1-5; 8 nucleotides match TRBD1. The V and J ends lost 0 bases and 3 bases, in that order; junction bases with no gene match: 2. This CDR3 comprises 15 residues. Germline V gives CDR1 SGHNT, CDR2 YYREEE (reference sequence). CDR3 sequence (DNA): TGTGCCAGCAGCTTGGGGACAGGGCCCAATCAGCCCCAGCATTTT. Translation: CASSLGTGPNQPQHF. Combining the CDR3 with reference TRBV5-4 and TRBJ1-5 gives the whole variable domain ETGVTQSPTHLIKTRGQQVTLRCSSQSGHNTVSWYQQALGQGPQFIFQYYREEENGRGNFPPRFSGLQFPNYSSELNVNALELDDSALYLCASSLGTGPNQPQHFGDGTRLSIL.

This clonotype has a handful of counts. V and J are TRBV4-2 and TRBJ2-7, with 9 bases identical to TRBD1. The CDR3 length is 18 residues. V lost 1 base, J lost 5 bases, and 15 bases stayed unmatched. Germline values: CDR1 LGHNA, CDR2 YNFKEQ. CDR3 in DNA: TGTGCCAGCAGCCAAGGGTTGAACCGTGACAGGGGGATGAACGAGCAGTACTTC. Encoded protein: CASSQGLNRDRGMNEQYF.

A few counts support this clonotype. A much larger clone lies a single base off, so this may be a read error. The chain joins TRBV20-1 to TRBJ2-7; TRBD2 is a possible D gene (5 bases). Germline V lookup: CDR1 DFQATT, CDR2 SNEGSKA (reference sequence). This CDR3 is built from 14 residues. V was shortened by 0 bases and J by 6 bases, with 15 bases between the two germline ends. The CDR3 nucleotides are TGCAGTGCTAGAGATCGCCGGGGAGCTTCCGAGCAGTACTTC. Its protein is CSARDRRGASEQYF.

The gene calls are TRBV7-2 and TRBJ2-7; D could derive from TRBD1 or TRBD2 (6 bases each). The CDR3 consists of 15 residues. V lost 4 bases and J 3 bases, leaving 16 bases between the germline ends. Germline-derived CDR1 and CDR2 are SGHTA and FQGNSA. CDR3 sequence (DNA): TGTGCCAGCAGCTCCTCCGGGGGCTATTACTACGAGCAGTACTTC. Translation gives CASSSSGGYYYEQYF. The full variable domain, completed using reference TRBV7-2 and TRBJ2-7, is GAGVSQSPSNKVTEKGKDVELRCDPISGHTALYWYRQSLGQGLEFLIYFQGNSAPDKSGLPSDRFSAERTGGSVSTLTIQRTQQEDSAVYLCASSSSGGYYYEQYFGPGTRLTVT.

This clonotype showed up many times. The rearrangement uses TRBV11-3 and TRBJ2-1; weak D call: TRBD2 (6 bases). V lost 1 base, J lost 5 bases, and 12 bases lay in between. The CDR3 is 15 amino acids. Germline V gene data show CDR1 as SGHNT and CDR2 as YENEEA. CDR3 amino acids: CASSLATSQNNEQFF. For the CDR3, the DNA is TGTGCCAGCAGCTTAGCGACTAGTCAAAACAATGAGCAGTTCTTC.

Points on this clonotype: A much larger clone differs by one base, so this may be a read error. This sequence joins TRBV24-1 and TRBJ1-4, with 11 positions matching TRBD1. This CDR3 is built from 15 residues. Looked up from germline, CDR1 is KGHDR and CDR2 is SFDVKD. This CDR3 reads CATSDPGTGGEKLLF. CDR3 sequence (DNA): TGTGCCACCAGTGACCCCGGGACAGGGGGAGAAAAACTGCTTTTT.

The V and J genes are TRBV6-1 and TRBJ1-1, with D hard to call. Trimming removed 11 bases from V and 1 base from J, with 11 bases in between. This CDR3 contains 12 residues. CDR1 MNHNS and CDR2 SASEGT come from the germline V gene. The CDR3 protein is CASLGRNTEAFF. For the CDR3, the DNA is TGTGCCTCCCTCGGACGGAACACTGAAGCTTTCTTT.

This clonotype has more than one count but fewer than ten. A much larger clone differs from this one at a single base, so this may be a read error. The genes are TRBV2 and TRBJ1-2; TRBD1 is a possible D gene (5 bases). CDR3 length equals 15 residues. Germline V CDR1 and CDR2: SNHLY, FYNNEI. The CDR3 is CTISGTSQNYYGYTF. The CDR3 nucleotides are TGTACCATCTCCGGGACCTCTCAGAACTACTATGGCTACACCTTC. Full variable domain (remainder filled in from reference TRBV2 and TRBJ1-2): EPEVTQTPSHQVTQMGQEVILRCVPISNHLYFYWYRQILGQKVEFLVSFYNNEISEKSEIFDDQFSVERPDGSNFTLKIRSTKLEDSAMYFCTISGTSQNYYGYTFGSGTRLTVV.

There are a few counts of this clonotype. The rearrangement links TRBV6-1 to TRBJ1-1, with D perhaps TRBD1 (5 bases). The CDR3 runs 14 residues. V shed 8 bases and J shed 5 bases, with 18 bases lying between them. Germline V CDR1 and CDR2: MNHNS, SASEGT. The CDR3 region has the DNA TGTGCCAGCGTGGACCCGGGGCGCGGAACTGAAGCTTTCTTT. Translated, it gives CASVDPGRGTEAFF.

The V call is TRBV2, the J call TRBJ2-1, with 14 bases matching TRBD2. V gave up 7 bases and J gave up 2 bases; unmatched junction bases: 7. The CDR3 runs to 17 residues. CDR1 is SNHLY, CDR2 FYNNEI, per germline. The CDR3 reads CASTRGGLAGAYNEQFF. The CDR3 DNA follows: TGTGCCAGCACTAGGGGGGGACTAGCGGGGGCCTACAATGAGCAGTTCTTC.